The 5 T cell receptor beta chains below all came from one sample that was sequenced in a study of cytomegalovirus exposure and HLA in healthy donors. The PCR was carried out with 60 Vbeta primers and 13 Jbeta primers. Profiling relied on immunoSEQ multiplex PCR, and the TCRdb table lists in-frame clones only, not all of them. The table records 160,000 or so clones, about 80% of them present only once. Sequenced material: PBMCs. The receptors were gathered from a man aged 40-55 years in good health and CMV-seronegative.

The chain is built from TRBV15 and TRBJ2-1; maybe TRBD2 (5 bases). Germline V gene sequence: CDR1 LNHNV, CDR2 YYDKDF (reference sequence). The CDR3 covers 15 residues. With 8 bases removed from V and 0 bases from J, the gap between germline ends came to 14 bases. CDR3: CATARELGSYNEQFF. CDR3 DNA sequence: TGTGCCACCGCGAGGGAGCTCGGCTCCTACAATGAGCAGTTCTTC.

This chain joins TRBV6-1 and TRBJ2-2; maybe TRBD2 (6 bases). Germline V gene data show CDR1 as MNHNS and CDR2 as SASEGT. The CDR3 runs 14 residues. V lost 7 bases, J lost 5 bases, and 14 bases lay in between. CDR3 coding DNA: TGTGCCAGCACCCCCAACGGGGGAACCGGGGAGCTGTTTTTT. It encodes CASTPNGGTGELFF.

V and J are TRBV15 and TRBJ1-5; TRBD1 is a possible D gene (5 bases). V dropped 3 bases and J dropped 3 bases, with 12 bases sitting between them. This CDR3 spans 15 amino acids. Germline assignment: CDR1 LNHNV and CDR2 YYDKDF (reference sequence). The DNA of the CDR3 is TGTGCCACCAGCAGGGATGACAGAAACAATCAGCCCCAGCATTTT. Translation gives CATSRDDRNNQPQHF.

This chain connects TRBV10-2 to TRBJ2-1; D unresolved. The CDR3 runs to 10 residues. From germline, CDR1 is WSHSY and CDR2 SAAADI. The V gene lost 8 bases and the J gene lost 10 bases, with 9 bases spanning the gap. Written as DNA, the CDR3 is TGCGCCAGCCGCCTGAGCGAGCAGTTCTTC. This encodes CASRLSEQFF.

The CDR3 loop reads CSVVDMTTGELFF. Written as DNA, the CDR3 is TGCAGCGTAGTCGACATGACCACCGGGGAGCTGTTTTTT. The V call is TRBV29-1, the J call TRBJ2-2; D not certain. Germline CDR1 SQVTM, CDR2 ANQGSEA. V was cut by 6 bases and J by 4 bases, with 12 bases left in between. The CDR3 loop spans 13 amino acids.